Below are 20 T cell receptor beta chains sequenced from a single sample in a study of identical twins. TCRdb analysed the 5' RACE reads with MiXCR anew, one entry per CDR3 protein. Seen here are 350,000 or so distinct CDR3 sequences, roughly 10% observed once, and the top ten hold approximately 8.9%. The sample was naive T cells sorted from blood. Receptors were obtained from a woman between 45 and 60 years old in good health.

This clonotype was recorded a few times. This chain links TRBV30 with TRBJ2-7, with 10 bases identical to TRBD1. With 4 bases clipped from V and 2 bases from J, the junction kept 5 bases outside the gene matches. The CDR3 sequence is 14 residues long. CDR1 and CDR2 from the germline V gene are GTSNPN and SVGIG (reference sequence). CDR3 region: CAWKRTGGPYEQYF. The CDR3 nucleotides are TGTGCCTGGAAGAGGACAGGGGGACCCTACGAGCAGTACTTC.

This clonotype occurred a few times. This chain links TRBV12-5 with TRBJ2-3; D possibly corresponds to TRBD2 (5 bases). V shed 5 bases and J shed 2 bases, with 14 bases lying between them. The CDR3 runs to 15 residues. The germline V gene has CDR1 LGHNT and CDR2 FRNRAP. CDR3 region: CASGRGPKLTDTQYF. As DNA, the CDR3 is TGTGCTAGTGGTAGAGGGCCTAAACTCACAGATACGCAGTATTTT.

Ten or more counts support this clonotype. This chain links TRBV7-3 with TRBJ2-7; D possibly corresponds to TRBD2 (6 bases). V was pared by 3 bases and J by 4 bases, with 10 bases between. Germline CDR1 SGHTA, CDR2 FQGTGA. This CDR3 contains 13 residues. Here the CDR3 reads CASSLDYPYEQYF. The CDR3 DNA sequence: TGTGCCAGCAGCTTGGACTATCCATACGAGCAGTACTTC.

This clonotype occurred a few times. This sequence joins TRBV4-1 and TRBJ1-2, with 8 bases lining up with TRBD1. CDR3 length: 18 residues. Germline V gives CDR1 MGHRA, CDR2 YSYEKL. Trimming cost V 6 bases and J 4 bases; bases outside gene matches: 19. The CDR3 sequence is CASRVETGALTYPYGYTF. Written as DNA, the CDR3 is TGCGCCAGCAGAGTGGAGACAGGGGCCCTAACTTACCCCTATGGCTACACCTTC.

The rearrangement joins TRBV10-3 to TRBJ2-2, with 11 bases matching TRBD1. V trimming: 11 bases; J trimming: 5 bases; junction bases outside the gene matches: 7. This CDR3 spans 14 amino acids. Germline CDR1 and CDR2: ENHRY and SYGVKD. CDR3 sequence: CAAGGTGGTGELFF. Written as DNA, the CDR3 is TGTGCCGCCGGCGGGACAGGGGGGACCGGGGAGCTGTTTTTT.

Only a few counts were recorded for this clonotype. The CDR3 region is CATSDNGIRTGELFF. As DNA, the CDR3 is TGTGCCACCAGTGATAATGGAATACGGACCGGGGAGCTGTTTTTT. The rearrangement joins TRBV24-1 to TRBJ2-2; no clear D. This CDR3 region has 15 residues. Germline assignment: CDR1 KGHDR and CDR2 SFDVKD. V was trimmed by 3 bases and J by 5 bases, leaving 12 bases between them.

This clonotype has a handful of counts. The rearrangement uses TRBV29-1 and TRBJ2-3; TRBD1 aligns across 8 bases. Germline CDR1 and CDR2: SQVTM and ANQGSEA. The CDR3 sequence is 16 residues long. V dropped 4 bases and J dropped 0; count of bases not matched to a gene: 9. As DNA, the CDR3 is TGCAGCGTTGCAGGGGGACAGGCCACTAGCACAGATACGCAGTATTTT. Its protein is CSVAGGQATSTDTQYF.

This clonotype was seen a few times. The CDR3 loop is CASSLVGDGAGNTIYF. As DNA, the CDR3 is TGTGCCAGCAGCTTAGTCGGGGACGGGGCTGGAAACACCATATATTTT. The rearrangement joins TRBV7-8 to TRBJ1-3, with D possibly being TRBD1 (5 bases). The CDR3 consists of 16 residues. Germline CDR1 reads SGHVS; CDR2 reads FQNEAQ. V was trimmed by 1 base and J by 2 bases, leaving 12 bases between them.

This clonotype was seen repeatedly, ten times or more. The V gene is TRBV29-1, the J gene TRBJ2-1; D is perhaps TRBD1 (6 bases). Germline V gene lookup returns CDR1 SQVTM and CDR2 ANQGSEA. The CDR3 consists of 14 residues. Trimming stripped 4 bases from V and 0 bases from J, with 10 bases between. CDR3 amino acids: CSVATGNSYNEQFF. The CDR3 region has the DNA TGCAGCGTTGCCACAGGGAACTCCTACAATGAGCAGTTCTTC.

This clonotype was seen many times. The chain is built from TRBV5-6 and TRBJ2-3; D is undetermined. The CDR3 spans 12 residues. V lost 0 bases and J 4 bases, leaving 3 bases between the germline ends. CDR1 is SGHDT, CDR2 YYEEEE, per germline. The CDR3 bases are TGTGCCAGCAGCTTGGTTGCAGATACGCAGTATTTT. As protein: CASSLVADTQYF.

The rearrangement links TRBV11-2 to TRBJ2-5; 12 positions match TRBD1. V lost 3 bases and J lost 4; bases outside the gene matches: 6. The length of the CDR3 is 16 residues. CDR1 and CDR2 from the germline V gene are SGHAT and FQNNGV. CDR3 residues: CASSLTGTGGLETQYF. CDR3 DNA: TGTGCCAGCAGCTTGACCGGGACAGGGGGCTTAGAGACCCAGTACTTC.

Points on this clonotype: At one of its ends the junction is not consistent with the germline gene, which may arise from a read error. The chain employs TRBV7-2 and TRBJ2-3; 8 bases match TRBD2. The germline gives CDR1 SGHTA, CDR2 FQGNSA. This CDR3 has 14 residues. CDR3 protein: CASSHWTSRDTQYF. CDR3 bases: TGTGCCAGCAGCCATTGGACTAGCAGAGATACGCAGTATTTT.

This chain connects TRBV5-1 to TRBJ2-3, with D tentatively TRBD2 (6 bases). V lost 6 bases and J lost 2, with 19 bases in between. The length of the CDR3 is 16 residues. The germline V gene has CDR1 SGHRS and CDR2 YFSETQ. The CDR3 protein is CASKLKRAPPTDTQYF. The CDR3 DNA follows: TGCGCCAGCAAACTGAAGCGGGCCCCCCCCACAGATACGCAGTATTTT. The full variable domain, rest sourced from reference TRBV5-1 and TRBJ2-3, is KAGVTQTPRYLIKTRGQQVTLSCSPISGHRSVSWYQQTPGQGLQFLFEYFSETQRNKGNFPGRFSGRQFSNSRSEMNVSTLELGDSALYLCASKLKRAPPTDTQYFGPGTRLTVL.

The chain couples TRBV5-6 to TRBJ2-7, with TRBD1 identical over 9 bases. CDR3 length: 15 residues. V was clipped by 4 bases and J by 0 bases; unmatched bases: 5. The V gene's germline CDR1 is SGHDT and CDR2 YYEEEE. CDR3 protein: CASSIPGQGSYEQYF. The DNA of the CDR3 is TGTGCCAGCAGCATACCGGGACAGGGCTCCTACGAGCAGTACTTC.

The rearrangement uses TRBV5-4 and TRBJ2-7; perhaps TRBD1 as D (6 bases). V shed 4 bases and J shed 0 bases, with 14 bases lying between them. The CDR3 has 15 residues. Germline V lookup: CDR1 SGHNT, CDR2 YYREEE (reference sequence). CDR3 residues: CASSQVGALSYEQYF. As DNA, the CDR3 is TGTGCCAGCAGCCAAGTGGGGGCACTCTCCTACGAGCAGTACTTC.

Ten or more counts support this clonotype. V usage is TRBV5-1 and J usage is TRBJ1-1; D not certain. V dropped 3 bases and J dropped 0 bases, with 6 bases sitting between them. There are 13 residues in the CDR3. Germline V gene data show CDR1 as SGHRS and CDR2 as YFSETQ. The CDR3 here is CASSSRMNTEAFF. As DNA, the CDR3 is TGCGCCAGCAGCTCCCGCATGAACACTGAAGCTTTCTTT.

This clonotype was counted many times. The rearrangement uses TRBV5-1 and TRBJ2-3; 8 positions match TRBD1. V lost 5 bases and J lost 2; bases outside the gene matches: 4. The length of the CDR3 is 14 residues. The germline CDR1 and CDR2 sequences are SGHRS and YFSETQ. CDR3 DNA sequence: TGCGCCAGCAGGAAGGACAGGGTCACAGATACGCAGTATTTT. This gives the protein CASRKDRVTDTQYF.

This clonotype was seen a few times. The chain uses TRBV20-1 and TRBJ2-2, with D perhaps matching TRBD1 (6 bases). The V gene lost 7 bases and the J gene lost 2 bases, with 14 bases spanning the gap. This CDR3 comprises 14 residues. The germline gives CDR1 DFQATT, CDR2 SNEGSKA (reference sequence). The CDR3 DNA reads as TGCAGTGTCAGAAGGGGGTTCAACACCGGGGAGCTGTTTTTT. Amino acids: CSVRRGFNTGELFF.

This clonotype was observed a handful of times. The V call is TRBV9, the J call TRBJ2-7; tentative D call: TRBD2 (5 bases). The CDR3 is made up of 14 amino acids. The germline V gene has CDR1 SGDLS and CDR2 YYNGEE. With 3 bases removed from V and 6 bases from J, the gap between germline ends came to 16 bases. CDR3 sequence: CASSGRETPLEQYF. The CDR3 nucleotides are TGTGCCAGCAGCGGCCGGGAAACTCCCCTCGAGCAGTACTTC.

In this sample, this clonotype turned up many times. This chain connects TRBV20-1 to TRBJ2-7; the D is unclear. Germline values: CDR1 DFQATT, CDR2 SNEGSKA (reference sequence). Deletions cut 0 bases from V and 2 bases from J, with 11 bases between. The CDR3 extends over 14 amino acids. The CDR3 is CSARDVASPYEQYF. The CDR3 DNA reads TGCAGTGCTAGAGATGTTGCCAGCCCCTACGAGCAGTACTTC.